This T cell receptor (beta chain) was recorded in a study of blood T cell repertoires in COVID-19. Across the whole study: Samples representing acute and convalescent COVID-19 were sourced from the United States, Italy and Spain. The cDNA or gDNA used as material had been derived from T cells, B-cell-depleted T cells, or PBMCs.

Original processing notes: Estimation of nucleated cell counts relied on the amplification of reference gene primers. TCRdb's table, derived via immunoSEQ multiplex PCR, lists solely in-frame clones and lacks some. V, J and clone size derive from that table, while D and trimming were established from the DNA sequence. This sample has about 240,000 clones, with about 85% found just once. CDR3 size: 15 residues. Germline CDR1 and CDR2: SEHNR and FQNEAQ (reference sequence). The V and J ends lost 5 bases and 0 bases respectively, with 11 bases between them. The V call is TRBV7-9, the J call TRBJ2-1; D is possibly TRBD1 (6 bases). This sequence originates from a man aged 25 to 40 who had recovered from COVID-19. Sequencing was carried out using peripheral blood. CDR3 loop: CASSPDRISYNEQFF. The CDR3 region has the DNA TGTGCCAGCAGCCCCGACAGGATCTCCTACAATGAGCAGTTCTTC.